A selection of T cell receptor beta chains follows, all from one sample in a study of CD8 T cells in ankylosing spondylitis. A single record per CDR3 protein comes from TCRdb applying MiXCR to the 5' RACE reads. The sample lists 380,000 or so distinct CDR3 sequences, 20% to 25% occurring once. The sequenced sample was blood, either unsorted or a sorted T cell fraction (not recorded which). These receptors all come from a male donor with ankylosing spondylitis or in good health (not recorded which). Both conserved end residues are part of each CDR3.

length: 15
V: TRBV29-1
CDR3: CSPNPTLDRNYEQYF

length: 22
V: TRBV11-3
CDR3: CASSLGGWTSGGAIISYNEQFF

length: 14
V: TRBV29-1
CDR3: CSVGPVRGLRGYTF

length: 17
V: TRBV7-9
CDR3: CASSLRTGGANSYEQYF

length: 15
V: TRBV6-1
CDR3: CASSRHPGGIDTQYF

length: 15
V: TRBV7-9
CDR3: CASSLDQVSNYGYTF

length: 12
V: TRBV11-1
CDR3: CASSPLLGGYTF

length: 14
V: TRBV29-1
CDR3: CSVLQVEWGDEQFF

length: 12
V: TRBV25-1
CDR3: CARQISYNEQFF

length: 18
V: TRBV4-2
CDR3: CASSQDQSGRGPGAIQYF

length: 14
V: TRBV12-3/TRBV12-4
CDR3: CASKRSRLAYEQFF

length: 14
V: TRBV4-1
CDR3: CASSQVWGADTQYF

length: 14
V: TRBV6-4
CDR3: CASSDETTYNEQFF

length: 16
V: TRBV13
CDR3: CASSSRRTGAADTQYF

length: 13
V: TRBV29-1
CDR3: CSVGTGVNYEQYF

length: 15
V: TRBV7-7
CDR3: CASSLDGRYTGELFF

length: 15
V: TRBV4-1
CDR3: CASSPEQRSTDTQYF

length: 19
V: TRBV11-2
CDR3: CASSLDRGGVKGSTYEQYF

length: 14
V: TRBV12-3/TRBV12-4
CDR3: CASTWASATDTQYF

length: 13
V: TRBV2
CDR3: CASSESGNAEQFF

length: 19
V: TRBV6-5
CDR3: CASSYDWGSGGPYYNEQFF

length: 15
V: TRBV7-9
CDR3: CASRVPGQGVDEQFF

length: 14
V: TRBV7-6
CDR3: CASRATATYNEQFF

length: 15
V: TRBV27
CDR3: CASSLGGGGGYEQYF

length: 15
V: TRBV6-4
CDR3: CASSLQGGTYNEQFF

length: 16
V: TRBV13
CDR3: CASSLGYDLSYNEQFF

length: 14
V: TRBV12-3/TRBV12-4
CDR3: CASSLEQAHNEQFF

length: 16
V: TRBV28
CDR3: CASSFFIVGTSGEQYF

length: 13
V: TRBV7-9
CDR3: CASSFIRSDTQYF

length: 15
V: TRBV5-5
CDR3: CASSFFRTGTYEQYF

length: 14
V: TRBV12-3/TRBV12-4
CDR3: CASSLGQGIQPQHF

length: 16
V: TRBV29-1
CDR3: CSVEMTSGRSTDTQYF

length: 16
V: TRBV5-1
CDR3: CASSPGDSAPTDTQYF

length: 15
V: TRBV4-2
CDR3: CASSQPGQAPYEQYF

length: 16
V: TRBV2
CDR3: CASSEVGTSGADTQYF

length: 14
V: TRBV5-1
CDR3: CASSLGQGSNEQFF

length: 14
V: TRBV20-1
CDR3: CSARDWGGGSGYTF

length: 15
V: TRBV29-1
CDR3: CSVEEDGSGANVLTF

length: 14
V: TRBV28
CDR3: CASFATGYSYEQYF

length: 16
V: TRBV7-9
CDR3: CASTLIGDRDGDTQYF

length: 15
V: TRBV12-3/TRBV12-4
CDR3: CATQWAAGSYNEQFF

length: 15
V: TRBV7-3
CDR3: CASSLFSGNTGELFF

length: 13
V: TRBV29-1
CDR3: CSVESLGPGELFF